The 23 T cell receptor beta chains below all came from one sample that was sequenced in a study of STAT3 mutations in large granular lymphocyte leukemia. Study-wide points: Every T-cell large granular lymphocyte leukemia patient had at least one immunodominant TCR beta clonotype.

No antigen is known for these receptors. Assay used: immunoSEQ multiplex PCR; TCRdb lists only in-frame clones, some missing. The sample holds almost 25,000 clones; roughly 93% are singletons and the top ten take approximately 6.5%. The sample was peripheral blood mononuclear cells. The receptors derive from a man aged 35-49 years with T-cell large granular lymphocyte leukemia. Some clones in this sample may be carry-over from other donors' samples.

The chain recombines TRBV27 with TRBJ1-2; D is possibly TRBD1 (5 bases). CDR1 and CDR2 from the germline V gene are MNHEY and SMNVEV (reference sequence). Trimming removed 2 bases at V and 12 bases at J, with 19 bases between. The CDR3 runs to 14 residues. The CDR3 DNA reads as TGTGCCAGCAGTTTAAGGGGCGACGCCGGTCGCCACACCTTC. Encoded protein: CASSLRGDAGRHTF.

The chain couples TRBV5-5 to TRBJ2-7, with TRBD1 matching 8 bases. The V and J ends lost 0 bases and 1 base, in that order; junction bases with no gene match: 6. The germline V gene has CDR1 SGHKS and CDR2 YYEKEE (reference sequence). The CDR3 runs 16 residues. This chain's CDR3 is CASSLAGTGISYEQYF. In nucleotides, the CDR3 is TGTGCCAGCAGCTTGGCAGGGACAGGAATATCCTACGAGCAGTACTTC. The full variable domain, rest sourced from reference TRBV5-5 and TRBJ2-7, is DAGVTQSPTHLIKTRGQQVTLRCSPISGHKSVSWYQQVLGQGPQFIFQYYEKEERGRGNFPDRFSARQFPNYSSELNVNALLLGDSALYLCASSLAGTGISYEQYFGPGTRLTVT.

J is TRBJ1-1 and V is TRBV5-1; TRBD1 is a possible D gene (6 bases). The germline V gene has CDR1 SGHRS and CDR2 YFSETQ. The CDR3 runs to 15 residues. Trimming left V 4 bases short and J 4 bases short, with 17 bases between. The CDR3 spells CASSAPGAGVTEAFF. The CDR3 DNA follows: TGCGCCAGCAGCGCCCCAGGGGCGGGGGTCACTGAAGCTTTCTTT. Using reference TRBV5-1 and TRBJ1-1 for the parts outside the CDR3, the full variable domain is KAGVTQTPRYLIKTRGQQVTLSCSPISGHRSVSWYQQTPGQGLQFLFEYFSETQRNKGNFPGRFSGRQFSNSRSEMNVSTLELGDSALYLCASSAPGAGVTEAFFGQGTRLTVV.

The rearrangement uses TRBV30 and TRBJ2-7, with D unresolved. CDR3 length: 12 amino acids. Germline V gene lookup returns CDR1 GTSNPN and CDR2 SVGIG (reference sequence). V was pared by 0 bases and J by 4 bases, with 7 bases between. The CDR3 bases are TGTGCCTGGAGTGTGCTCAGGTACGAGCAGTACTTC. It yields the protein CAWSVLRYEQYF.

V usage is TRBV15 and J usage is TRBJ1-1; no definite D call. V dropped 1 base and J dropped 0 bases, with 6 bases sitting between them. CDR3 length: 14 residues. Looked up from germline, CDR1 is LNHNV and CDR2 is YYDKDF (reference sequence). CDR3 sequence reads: CATSRGQLNTEAFF. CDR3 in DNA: TGTGCCACCAGCAGAGGTCAGCTGAACACTGAAGCTTTCTTT.

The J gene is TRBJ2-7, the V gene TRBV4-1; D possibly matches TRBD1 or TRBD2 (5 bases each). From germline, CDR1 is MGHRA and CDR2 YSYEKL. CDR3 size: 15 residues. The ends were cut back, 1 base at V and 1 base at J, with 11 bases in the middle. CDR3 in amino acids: CASSQVEGISYEQYF. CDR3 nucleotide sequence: TGCGCCAGCAGCCAAGTCGAGGGGATTTCCTACGAGCAGTACTTC.

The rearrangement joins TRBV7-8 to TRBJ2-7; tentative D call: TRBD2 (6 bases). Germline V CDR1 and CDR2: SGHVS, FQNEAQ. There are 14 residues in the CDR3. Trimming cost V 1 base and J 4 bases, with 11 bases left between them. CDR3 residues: CASSLDLGRYEQYF. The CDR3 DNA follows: TGTGCCAGCAGCTTAGATTTAGGGAGGTACGAGCAGTACTTC. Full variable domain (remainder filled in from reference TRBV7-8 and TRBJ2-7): GAGVSQSPRYKVAKRGQDVALRCDPISGHVSLFWYQQALGQGPEFLTYFQNEAQLDKSGLPSDRFFAERPEGSVSTLKIQRTQQEDSAVYLCASSLDLGRYEQYFGPGTRLTVT.

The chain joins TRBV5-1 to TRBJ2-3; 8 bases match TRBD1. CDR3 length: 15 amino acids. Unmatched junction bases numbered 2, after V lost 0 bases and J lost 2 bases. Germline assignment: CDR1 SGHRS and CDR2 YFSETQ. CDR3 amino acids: CASSLGDRITDTQYF. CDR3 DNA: TGCGCCAGCAGCTTGGGGGACAGGATCACAGATACGCAGTATTTT.

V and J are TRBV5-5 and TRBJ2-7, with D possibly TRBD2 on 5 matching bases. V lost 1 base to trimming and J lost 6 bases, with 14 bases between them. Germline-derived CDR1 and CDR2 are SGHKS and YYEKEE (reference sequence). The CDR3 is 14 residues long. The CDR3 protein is CASSLRTLWGEQYF. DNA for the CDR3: TGTGCCAGCAGCTTGCGGACTCTATGGGGCGAGCAGTACTTC.

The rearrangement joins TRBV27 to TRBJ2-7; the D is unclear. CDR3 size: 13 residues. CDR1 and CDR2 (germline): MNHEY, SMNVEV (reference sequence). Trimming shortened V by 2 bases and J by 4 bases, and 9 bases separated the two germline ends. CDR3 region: CASSLRNGYEQYF. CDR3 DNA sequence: TGTGCCAGCAGTTTACGAAACGGTTACGAGCAGTACTTC.

This chain's CDR3 is CASSPRGSGGDTQYF. In DNA form, the CDR3 reads TGTGCCAGCAGCCCTAGGGGTAGCGGGGGAGATACGCAGTATTTT. The rearrangement links TRBV7-8 to TRBJ2-3; 9 nucleotides match TRBD2. The germline V gene encodes CDR1 SGHVS and CDR2 FQNEAQ. This CDR3 comprises 15 residues. V was pared by 5 bases and J by 5 bases, with 8 bases of the junction left unmatched. Filled out from reference TRBV7-8 and TRBJ2-3, the complete variable domain reads GAGVSQSPRYKVAKRGQDVALRCDPISGHVSLFWYQQALGQGPEFLTYFQNEAQLDKSGLPSDRFFAERPEGSVSTLKIQRTQQEDSAVYLCASSPRGSGGDTQYFGPGTRLTVL.

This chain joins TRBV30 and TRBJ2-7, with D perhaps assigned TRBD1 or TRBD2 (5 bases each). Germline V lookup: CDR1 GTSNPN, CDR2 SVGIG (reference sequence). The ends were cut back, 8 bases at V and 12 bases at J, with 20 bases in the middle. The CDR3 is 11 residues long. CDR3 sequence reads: CASKVPGRRYF. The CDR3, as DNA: TGTGCCAGCAAAGTACCGGGACGAAGGTACTTC. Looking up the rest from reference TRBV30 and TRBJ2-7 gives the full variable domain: SQTIHQWPATLVQPVGSPLSLECTVEGTSNPNLYWYRQAAGRGLQLLFYSVGIGQISSEVPQNLSASRPQDRQFILSSKKLLLSDSGFYLCASKVPGRRYFGPGTRLTVT.

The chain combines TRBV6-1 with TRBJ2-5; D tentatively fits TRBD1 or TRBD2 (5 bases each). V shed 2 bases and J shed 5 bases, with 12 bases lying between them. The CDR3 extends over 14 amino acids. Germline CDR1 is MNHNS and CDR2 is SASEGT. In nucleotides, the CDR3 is TGTGCCAGCAGTGAACGAGGGGCAACGGAGACCCAGTACTTC. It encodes CASSERGATETQYF.

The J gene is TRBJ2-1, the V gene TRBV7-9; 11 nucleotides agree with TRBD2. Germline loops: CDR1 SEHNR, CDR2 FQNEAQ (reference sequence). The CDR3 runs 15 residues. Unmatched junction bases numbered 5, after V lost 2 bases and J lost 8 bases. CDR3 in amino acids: CASSLSSGGMDEQFF. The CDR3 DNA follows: TGTGCCAGCAGCTTATCTAGCGGGGGGATGGATGAGCAGTTCTTC.

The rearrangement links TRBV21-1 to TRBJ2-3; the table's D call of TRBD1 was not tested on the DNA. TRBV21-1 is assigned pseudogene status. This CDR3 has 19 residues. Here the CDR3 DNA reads TGTGCCAGCAGCAAAACACGCGGACAGACGACATCTAGCACAGATACGCAGTATTTT. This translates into CASSKTRGQTTSSTDTQYF.

CDR3 in DNA: TGTGCCAGCAGCAAAGAGGTCAGAGGAAACACCATATATTTT. Translated: CASSKEVRGNTIYF. The V and J genes are TRBV21-1 and TRBJ1-3. TRBV21-1 is given as a pseudogene. The CDR3 has 14 amino acids.

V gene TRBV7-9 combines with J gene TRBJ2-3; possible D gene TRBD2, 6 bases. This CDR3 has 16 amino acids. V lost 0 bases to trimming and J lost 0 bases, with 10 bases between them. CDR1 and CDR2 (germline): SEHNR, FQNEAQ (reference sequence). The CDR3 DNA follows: TGTGCCAGCAGCTTAGCGGGGGGACTTAGCACAGATACGCAGTATTTT. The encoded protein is CASSLAGGLSTDTQYF.

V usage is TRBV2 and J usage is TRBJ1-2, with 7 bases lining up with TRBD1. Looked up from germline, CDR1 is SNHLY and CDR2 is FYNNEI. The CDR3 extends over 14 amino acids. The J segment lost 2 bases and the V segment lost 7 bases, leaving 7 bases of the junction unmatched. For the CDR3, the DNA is TGTGCCAGCACCTCATCCAGGGGGAACTATGGCTACACCTTC. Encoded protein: CASTSSRGNYGYTF.

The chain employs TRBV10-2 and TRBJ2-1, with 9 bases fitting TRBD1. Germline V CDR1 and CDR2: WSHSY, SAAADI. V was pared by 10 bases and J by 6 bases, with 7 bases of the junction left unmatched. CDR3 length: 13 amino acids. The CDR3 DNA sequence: TGCGCCACCAAACGGGACAGGGTCAATGAGCAGTTCTTC. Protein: CATKRDRVNEQFF.

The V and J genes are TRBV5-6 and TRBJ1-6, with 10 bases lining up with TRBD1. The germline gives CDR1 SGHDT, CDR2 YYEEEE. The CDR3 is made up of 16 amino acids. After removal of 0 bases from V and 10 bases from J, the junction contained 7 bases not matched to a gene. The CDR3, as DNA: TGTGCCAGCAGCTTGGCCTTTGGACAGGGGGGATCACCCCTCCACTTT. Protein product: CASSLAFGQGGSPLHF. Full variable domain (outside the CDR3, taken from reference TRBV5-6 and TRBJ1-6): DAGVTQSPTHLIKTRGQQVTLRCSPKSGHDTVSWYQQALGQGPQFIFQYYEEEERQRGNFPDRFSGHQFPNYSSELNVNALLLGDSALYLCASSLAFGQGGSPLHFGNGTRLTVT.

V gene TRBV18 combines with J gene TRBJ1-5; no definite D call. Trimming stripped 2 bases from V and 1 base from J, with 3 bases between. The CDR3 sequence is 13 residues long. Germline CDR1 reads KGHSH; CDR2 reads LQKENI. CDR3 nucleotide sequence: TGTGCCAGCTCACCAGACAGCAATCAGCCCCAGCATTTT. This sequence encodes CASSPDSNQPQHF.

Written as DNA, the CDR3 is TGTGCCAGCAGCTTTGGGGGTGTGAACACTGAAGCTTTCTTT. It translates to CASSFGGVNTEAFF. This chain uses TRBV5-6 with TRBJ1-1; weak D call: TRBD1 (5 bases). The CDR3 extends over 14 amino acids. V lost 2 bases, J lost 0 bases, and 8 bases lay in between. Germline V lookup: CDR1 SGHDT, CDR2 YYEEEE.

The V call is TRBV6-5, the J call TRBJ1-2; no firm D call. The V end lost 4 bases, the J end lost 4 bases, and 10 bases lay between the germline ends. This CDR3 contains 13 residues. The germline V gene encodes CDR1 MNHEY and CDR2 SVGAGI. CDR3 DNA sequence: TGTGCCAGCAGTTCGGCCGATATCTATGGCTACACCTTC. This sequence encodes CASSSADIYGYTF.